A selection of T cell receptor beta chains follows, all from one sample in a study of response to subunit inactivated influenza vaccine. Using its own MiXCR run on the RT-PCR reads, TCRdb lists one record per CDR3 protein. The data contain some 520,000 distinct CDR3 sequences, 16% of them seen just once; the ten biggest clones take up less than 4%. The source was CD4+ T cells sorted from PBMCs, collected 23 months after vaccination. These receptors originate from a man aged 50 to 69 who received an inactivated influenza vaccine. CDR3s include the opening cysteine and the closing phenylalanine or tryptophan. A D gene is named only where the DNA matches it firmly. Not all rows give a size; the values are once, few, many and, for expanded clones, a class.

v_call	clone_size	d_call	j_call	cdr3_nt	cdr3_aa
TRBV2	.	.	TRBJ2-2	TGTGCCAGCAGCGTGCAAAGCATGGGAGGGGAGCTGTTTTTT	CASSVQSMGGELFF
TRBV20-1	.	.	TRBJ1-5	TGCAGTGCTAGACCTCAGGGACATCGAAATCAGCCCCAGCATTTT	CSARPQGHRNQPQHF
TRBV9	many	.	TRBJ1-2	TGTGCCAGCAGCGTAGGACCGGACCGGAACTATGGCTACACCTTC	CASSVGPDRNYGYTF
TRBV29-1	few	.	TRBJ1-4	TGCAGCGTTGTGGTTGGGTCGGGACCTAATGAAAAACTGTTTTTT	CSVVVGSGPNEKLFF
TRBV12-3/TRBV12-4	few	.	TRBJ2-1	TGTGCCAGCAGTTTAGCGGGAGTTGTCAATGAGCAGTTCTTC	CASSLAGVVNEQFF
TRBV20-1	many	.	TRBJ2-1	TGCAGTGCTAGTCCCCAGTTTGGCGAACGCTACAATGAGCAGTTCTTC	CSASPQFGERYNEQFF
TRBV6-1	.	TRBD2	TRBJ2-1	TGTGCCAGCAGTGAATTAGCGGGGGTCTTCTACAATGAGCAGTTCTTC	CASSELAGVFYNEQFF
TRBV5-1	many	.	TRBJ2-1	TGCGCCAGCAGCCTTCGACAGGTTCAGGATGAGCAGTTCTTC	CASSLRQVQDEQFF
TRBV5-5	many	.	TRBJ2-7	TGTGCCAGCAGCTTCCTCGGCGGATCCTACGAGCAGTACTTC	CASSFLGGSYEQYF
TRBV10-3	few	TRBD1	TRBJ2-3	TGTGCCATCAGTGCGGCCAGGGGGCAGACAGATACGCAGTATTTT	CAISAARGQTDTQYF
TRBV6-1	once	TRBD2	TRBJ2-3	TGTGCCAGCACGAAGACTAGCGGCACAGATACGCAGTATTTT	CASTKTSGTDTQYF
TRBV27	.	TRBD1	TRBJ1-1	TGTGCCAGCAGTTTCGACAGGGTCATGAACACTGAAGCTTTCTTT	CASSFDRVMNTEAFF
TRBV12-3/TRBV12-4	.	.	TRBJ1-1	TGTGCCAGCAGTTTTGGACCACGAGCTGAAGCTTTCTTT	CASSFGPRAEAFF
TRBV5-1	.	.	TRBJ2-1	TGCGCCAGCAGCATAGGGGGGGTCTACAATGAGCAGTTCTTC	CASSIGGVYNEQFF
TRBV11-2	few	TRBD1	TRBJ1-2	TGTGCCAGCAGGAGACAGGGGGCTAACTATGGCTACACCTTC	CASRRQGANYGYTF
TRBV5-1	.	TRBD1	TRBJ2-5	TGCGCCAGCAGCATCCGGGACAGCCAAGAGACCCAGTACTTC	CASSIRDSQETQYF
TRBV20-1	.	.	TRBJ1-5	TGCAGTGCGAGGGACGTGCTCCAGCATTTT	CSARDVLQHF
TRBV5-6	few	TRBD2	TRBJ2-5	TGTGCCAGCAGCTTGCGCGGGGGGGCAGGAGAGACCCAGTACTTC	CASSLRGGAGETQYF
TRBV6-5	.	TRBD1	TRBJ2-5	TGTGCCAGCAGTTACTCGACAGGGGTCGAGACCCAGTACTTC	CASSYSTGVETQYF
TRBV20-1	.	.	TRBJ2-3	TGCAGTGCTAGAGATCCTGGCTTCAAACCCTATTTTTTT	CSARDPGFKPYFF
TRBV27	few	.	TRBJ1-6	TGTGCCAGCAGCCGTACCTTCGGTTCACCCCTCCACTTT	CASSRTFGSPLHF
TRBV12-3/TRBV12-4	.	.	TRBJ1-2	TGTGCCAGCAGTTTCGGTGGGGGGGGGCCCCCCTATGGCTACACCTTC	CASSFGGGGPPYGYTF
TRBV6-2/TRBV6-3	.	TRBD1	TRBJ2-7	TGTGCCAGCAGTCTTCTCCTCGACAGGGACGAGCAGTACTTC	CASSLLLDRDEQYF
TRBV6-1	.	.	TRBJ1-5	TGTGCCAGCAGGTGGCAGCCTGGTCAGCCCCAGCATTTT	CASRWQPGQPQHF
TRBV13	.	.	TRBJ2-7	TGTGCCAGCAGCTTATTGGTGACTGATTCTTCTTTCGAGCAGTACTTC	CASSLLVTDSSFEQYF
TRBV11-3	.	.	TRBJ2-1	TGTGCCAGCAGCCAGCCGGGGGAGTATGGCAATGAGCAGTTCTTC	CASSQPGEYGNEQFF
TRBV7-2	few	.	TRBJ2-1	TGTGCCAGCAGCTCGCCAGGGGCTAGGGCCAATGAGCAGTTCTTC	CASSSPGARANEQFF
TRBV7-9	.	.	TRBJ1-1	TGTGCCAGCAGCTTAAGGGGGACACTGAACACTGAAGCTTTCTTT	CASSLRGTLNTEAFF
TRBV7-9	.	TRBD1	TRBJ2-7	TGTGCCAGCAGCTTATTCGGGACAGGGGTCTACGAGCAGTACTTC	CASSLFGTGVYEQYF
TRBV12-3/TRBV12-4	.	TRBD1	TRBJ2-3	TGTGCCAGCAATGGACAGGGGGCCACAGATACGCAGTATTTT	CASNGQGATDTQYF
TRBV28	few	.	TRBJ2-2	TGTGCCAGCAGTTTATCCCCAACGGCCCGGGAGCTGTTTTTT	CASSLSPTARELFF
TRBV12-3/TRBV12-4	few	TRBD1	TRBJ1-2	TGTGCCAGCAGTTACAGGGGAGGTTATGGCTACACCTTC	CASSYRGGYGYTF
TRBV5-1	many	.	TRBJ2-1	TGCGCCAGCAGCTTGACCGGGCAGGGCTCCTACAATGAGCAGTTCTTC	CASSLTGQGSYNEQFF
TRBV6-2/TRBV6-3	many	.	TRBJ2-7	TGTGCCAGCAGTTCTTGGGAAGAGCAGTACTTC	CASSSWEEQYF
TRBV20-1	few	.	TRBJ2-5	TGCAGTGCTAGAGTCAGAGGCCGGGAAGAGACCCAGTACTTC	CSARVRGREETQYF